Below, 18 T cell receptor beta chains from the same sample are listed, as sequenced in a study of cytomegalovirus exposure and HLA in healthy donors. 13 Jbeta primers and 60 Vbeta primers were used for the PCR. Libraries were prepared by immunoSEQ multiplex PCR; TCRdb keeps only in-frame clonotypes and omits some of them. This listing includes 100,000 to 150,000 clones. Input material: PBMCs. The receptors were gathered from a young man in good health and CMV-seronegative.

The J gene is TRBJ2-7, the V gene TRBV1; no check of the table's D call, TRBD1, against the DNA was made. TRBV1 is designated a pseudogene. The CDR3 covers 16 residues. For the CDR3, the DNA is TGCACCAGCAGCCGACCAAACAGGGTTTACCCCTACGAGCAGTACTTC. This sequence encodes CTSSRPNRVYPYEQYF.

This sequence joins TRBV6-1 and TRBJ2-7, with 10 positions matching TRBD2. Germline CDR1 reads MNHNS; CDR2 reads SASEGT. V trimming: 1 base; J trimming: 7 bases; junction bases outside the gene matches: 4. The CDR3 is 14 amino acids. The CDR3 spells CASSEGLAGVEQYF. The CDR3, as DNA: TGTGCCAGCAGTGAAGGGCTAGCGGGAGTGGAGCAGTACTTC.

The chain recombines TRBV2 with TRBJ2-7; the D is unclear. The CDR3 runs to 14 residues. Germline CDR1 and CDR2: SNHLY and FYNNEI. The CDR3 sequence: CTVTSSLGTYEQYF. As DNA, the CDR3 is TGTACCGTCACCTCTTCCCTAGGAACCTACGAGCAGTACTTC.

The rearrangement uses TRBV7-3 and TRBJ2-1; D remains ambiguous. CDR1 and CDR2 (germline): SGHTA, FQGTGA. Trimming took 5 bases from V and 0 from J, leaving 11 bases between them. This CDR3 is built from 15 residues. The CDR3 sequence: CASSPWADSYNEQFF. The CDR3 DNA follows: TGTGCCAGCAGCCCATGGGCTGACTCCTACAATGAGCAGTTCTTC.

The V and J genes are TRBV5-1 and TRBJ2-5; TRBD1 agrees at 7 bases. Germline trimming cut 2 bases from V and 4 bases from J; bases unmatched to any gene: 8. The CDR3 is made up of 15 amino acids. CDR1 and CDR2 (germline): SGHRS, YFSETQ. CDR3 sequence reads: CASSFLQGRGETQYF. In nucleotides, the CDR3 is TGCGCCAGCAGCTTTTTACAGGGGAGAGGAGAGACCCAGTACTTC. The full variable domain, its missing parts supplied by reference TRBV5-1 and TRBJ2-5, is KAGVTQTPRYLIKTRGQQVTLSCSPISGHRSVSWYQQTPGQGLQFLFEYFSETQRNKGNFPGRFSGRQFSNSRSEMNVSTLELGDSALYLCASSFLQGRGETQYFGPGTRLLVL.

CDR3 nucleotide sequence: TGTGCCAGCAGTCGGACAGGGGGTCCCTACGAGCAGTACTTC. As protein: CASSRTGGPYEQYF. This sequence joins TRBV27 and TRBJ2-7, with TRBD1 matching over 10 bases. The CDR3 covers 14 residues. Unmatched junction bases numbered 3, after V lost 5 bases and J lost 2 bases. The V gene's germline CDR1 is MNHEY and CDR2 SMNVEV (reference sequence).

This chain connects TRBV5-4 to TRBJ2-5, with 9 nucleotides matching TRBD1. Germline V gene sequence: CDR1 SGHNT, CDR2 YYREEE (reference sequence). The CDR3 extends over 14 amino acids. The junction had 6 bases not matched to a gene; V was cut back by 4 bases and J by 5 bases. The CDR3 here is CASSDRDREETQYF. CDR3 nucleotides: TGTGCCAGCAGCGACCGGGACAGGGAGGAGACCCAGTACTTC.

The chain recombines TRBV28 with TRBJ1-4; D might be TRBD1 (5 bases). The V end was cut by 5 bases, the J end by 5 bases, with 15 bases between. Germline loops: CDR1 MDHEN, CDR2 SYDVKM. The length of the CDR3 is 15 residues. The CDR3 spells CASSPQTALNEKLFF. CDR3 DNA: TGTGCCAGCAGTCCCCAGACAGCTCTAAATGAAAAACTGTTTTTT.

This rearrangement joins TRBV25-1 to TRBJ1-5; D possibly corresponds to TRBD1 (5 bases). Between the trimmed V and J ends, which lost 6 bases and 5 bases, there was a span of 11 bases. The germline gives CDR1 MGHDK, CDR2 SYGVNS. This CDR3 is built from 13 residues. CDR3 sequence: CASSQQGDQPQHF. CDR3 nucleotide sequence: TGTGCCAGCAGCCAGCAAGGGGATCAGCCCCAGCATTTT.

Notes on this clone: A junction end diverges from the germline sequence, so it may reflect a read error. This CDR3 reads CSVGVDRFSDQPQHF. CDR3 sequence (DNA): TGCAGCGTTGGGGTGGACAGGTTTAGCGATCAGCCCCAGCATTTT. The gene calls are TRBV29-1 and TRBJ1-5; TRBD1 aligns across 7 bases. Germline CDR1 reads SQVTM; CDR2 reads ANQGSEA. The CDR3 length is 15 residues.

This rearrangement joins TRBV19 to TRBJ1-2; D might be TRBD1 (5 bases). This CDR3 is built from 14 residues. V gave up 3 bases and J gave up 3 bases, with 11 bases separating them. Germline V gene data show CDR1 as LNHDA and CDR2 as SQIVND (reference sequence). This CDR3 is CASSMEGAYYGYTF. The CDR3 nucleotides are TGTGCCAGTAGTATGGAAGGGGCGTACTATGGCTACACCTTC.

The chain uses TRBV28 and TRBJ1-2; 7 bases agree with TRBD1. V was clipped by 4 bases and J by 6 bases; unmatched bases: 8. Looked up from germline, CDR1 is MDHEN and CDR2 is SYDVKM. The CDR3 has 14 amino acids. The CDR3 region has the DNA TGTGCCAGCAGTTGGGCCCAGGGGGTTGATGGCTACACCTTC. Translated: CASSWAQGVDGYTF.

The CDR3 DNA sequence: TGTGCCAGCTCATCCGCGGGACAGGGTAATTCACCCCTCCACTTT. Protein sequence: CASSSAGQGNSPLHF. The genes are TRBV18 and TRBJ1-6, with 9 bases that match TRBD1. CDR1 KGHSH and CDR2 LQKENI come from the germline V gene. The CDR3 length is 15 residues. After removal of 5 bases from V and 6 bases from J, the junction contained 5 bases not matched to a gene.

Here the CDR3 reads CASSQYFGTDHTEAFF. The DNA for the CDR3 is TGTGCCAGCAGCCAGTACTTTGGGACAGACCACACTGAAGCTTTCTTT. The chain is built from TRBV4-2 and TRBJ1-1; 7 nucleotides match TRBD1. The CDR3 length is 16 residues. Trimming took 3 bases from V and 3 from J; bases not matched to a gene: 10. CDR1 and CDR2 from the germline V gene are LGHNA and YNFKEQ.

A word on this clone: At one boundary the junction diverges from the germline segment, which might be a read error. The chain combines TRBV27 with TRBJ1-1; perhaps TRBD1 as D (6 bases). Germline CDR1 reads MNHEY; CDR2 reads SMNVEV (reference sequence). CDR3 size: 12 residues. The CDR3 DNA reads TGTGCCAGCAGTTTTGCCGACAGGACCCCCACCTTT. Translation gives CASSFADRTPTF.

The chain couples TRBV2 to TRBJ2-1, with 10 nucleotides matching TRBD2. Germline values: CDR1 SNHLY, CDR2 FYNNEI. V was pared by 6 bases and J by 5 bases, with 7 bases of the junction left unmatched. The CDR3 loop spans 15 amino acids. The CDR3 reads CASRLLAGEDNEQFF. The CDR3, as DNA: TGTGCCAGCAGGCTTCTAGCGGGAGAAGACAATGAGCAGTTCTTC. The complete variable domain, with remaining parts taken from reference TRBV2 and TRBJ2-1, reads EPEVTQTPSHQVTQMGQEVILRCVPISNHLYFYWYRQILGQKVEFLVSFYNNEISEKSEIFDDQFSVERPDGSNFTLKIRSTKLEDSAMYFCASRLLAGEDNEQFFGPGTRLTVL.

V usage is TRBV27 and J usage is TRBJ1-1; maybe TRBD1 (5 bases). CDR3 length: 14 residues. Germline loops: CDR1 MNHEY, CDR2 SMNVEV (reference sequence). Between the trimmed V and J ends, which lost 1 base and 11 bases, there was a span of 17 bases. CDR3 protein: CASSLLTARGFAFF. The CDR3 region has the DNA TGTGCCAGCAGTTTATTGACCGCGCGGGGGTTCGCTTTCTTT.

The CDR3 DNA reads as TGTGCCAGCAGCCGGACAGGGTTTAATGAAAAACTGTTTTTT. This codes for CASSRTGFNEKLFF. V usage is TRBV7-9 and J usage is TRBJ1-4; TRBD1 matches 8 bases. The CDR3 length is 14 residues. The germline V gene has CDR1 SEHNR and CDR2 FQNEAQ (reference sequence). With 5 bases clipped from V and 4 bases from J, the junction kept 3 bases outside the gene matches. Looking up the rest from reference TRBV7-9 and TRBJ1-4 gives the full variable domain: DTGVSQNPRHKITKRGQNVTFRCDPISEHNRLYWYRQTLGQGPEFLTYFQNEAQLEKSRLLSDRFSAERPKGSFSTLEIQRTEQGDSAMYLCASSRTGFNEKLFFGSGTQLSVL.